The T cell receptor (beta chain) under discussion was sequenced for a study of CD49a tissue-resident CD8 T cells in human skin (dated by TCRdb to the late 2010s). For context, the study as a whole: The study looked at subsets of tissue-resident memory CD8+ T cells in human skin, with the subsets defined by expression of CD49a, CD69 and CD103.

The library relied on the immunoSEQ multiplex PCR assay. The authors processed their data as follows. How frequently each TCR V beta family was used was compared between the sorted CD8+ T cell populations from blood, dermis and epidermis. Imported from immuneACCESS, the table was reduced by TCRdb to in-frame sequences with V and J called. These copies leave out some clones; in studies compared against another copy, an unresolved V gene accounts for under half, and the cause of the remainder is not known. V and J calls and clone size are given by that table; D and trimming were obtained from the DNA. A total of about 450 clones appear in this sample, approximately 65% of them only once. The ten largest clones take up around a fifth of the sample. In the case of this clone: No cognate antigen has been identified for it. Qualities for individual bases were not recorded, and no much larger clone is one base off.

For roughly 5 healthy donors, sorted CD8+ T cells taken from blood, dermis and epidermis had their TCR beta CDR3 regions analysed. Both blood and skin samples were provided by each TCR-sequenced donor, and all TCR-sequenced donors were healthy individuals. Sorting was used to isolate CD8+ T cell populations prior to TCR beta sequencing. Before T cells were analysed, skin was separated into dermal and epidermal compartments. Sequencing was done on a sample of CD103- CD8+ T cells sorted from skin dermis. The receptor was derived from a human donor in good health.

The encoded CDR3 is CASSITVDRSMYQETQYF. The DNA sequence reads TGTGCCAGTAGTATAACTGTAGACAGGTCGATGTACCAAGAGACCCAGTACTTC. The chain was built from TRBV19 and TRBJ2-5; perhaps TRBD1 is the D gene, with 6 bases matching. V lost 2 bases and J lost 0 bases; the stretch between them is 19 bases long. The CDR3 contains 18 residues, cysteine and phenylalanine counted. The only DNA kept is the CDR3, 54 bases in frame from the first base. The CDR1 and CDR2 encoded by the germline V gene (reference sequence) are LNHDA and SQIVND.